These 23 T cell receptor beta chains were all obtained from the same sample, sequenced in a study of neurological immune-mediated disorders. TCRdb re-called the 5' RACE reads through MiXCR, storing one row per CDR3 protein. Here the sample spans approximately 82,000 distinct CDR3 sequences, 13% to 15% being singletons. Sample: PBMCs. These receptors came from a woman aged 45-60 years in good health.

At least ten counts were recorded for this clonotype. The chain combines TRBV20-1 with TRBJ2-5, with TRBD1 as a possible D gene (5 bases). From germline, CDR1 is DFQATT and CDR2 SNEGSKA (reference sequence). This CDR3 is 14 amino acids long. Trimming pared 3 bases from V and 5 bases from J, leaving 16 bases between. DNA for the CDR3: TGCAGTGCTAGGACCGGCCCAGGGTGGGAGACCCAGTACTTC. Its translation is CSARTGPGWETQYF.

The sample holds many counts of this clonotype. The V and J genes are TRBV5-1 and TRBJ2-5, with TRBD1 as a possible D gene (5 bases). This CDR3 contains 13 residues. V was cut by 0 bases and J by 2 bases, with 5 bases left in between. Germline CDR1 and CDR2: SGHRS and YFSETQ. CDR3 amino acids: CASSLGQQETQYF. For the CDR3, the DNA is TGCGCCAGCAGCTTGGGACAGCAAGAGACCCAGTACTTC.

This clonotype was picked up many times. The chain uses TRBV5-1 and TRBJ2-7; 9 bases align to TRBD1. CDR1 is SGHRS, CDR2 YFSETQ, per germline. Trimming cost V 4 bases and J 5 bases; bases outside gene matches: 10. CDR3 length: 15 residues. The CDR3 bases are TGCGCCAGCAGCCTCCGAGCCCGGACAGGGGACGAGCAGTACTTC. The encoded protein is CASSLRARTGDEQYF.

Ten or more counts support this clonotype. The rearrangement joins TRBV5-1 to TRBJ2-2; a weak D match, TRBD2 (6 bases). CDR1 SGHRS and CDR2 YFSETQ come from the germline V gene. V was cut by 3 bases and J by 6 bases, with 21 bases left in between. The CDR3 is 17 residues long. DNA for the CDR3: TGCGCCAGCAGCTCGTTCCCCATAGCGGCGGGTCCCGGGGAGCTGTTTTTT. The encoded protein is CASSSFPIAAGPGELFF.

At least ten counts were recorded for this clonotype. The chain couples TRBV5-5 to TRBJ1-6; no firm D call. CDR3 size: 12 residues. V lost 1 base to trimming and J lost 5 bases, with 1 base between them. From germline, CDR1 is SGHKS and CDR2 YYEKEE (reference sequence). CDR3 sequence: CASSLNNSPLHF. The CDR3 DNA reads as TGTGCCAGCAGCTTGAATAATTCACCCCTCCACTTT.

The sample holds many counts of this clonotype. The genes are TRBV5-1 and TRBJ2-2, with TRBD1 matching over 10 bases. From germline, CDR1 is SGHRS and CDR2 YFSETQ. The CDR3 covers 20 residues. Trimming at V came to 1 base and at J to 6 bases, leaving 18 bases not matched to a gene. The chain's CDR3 is CASSLRLGQGSSGVSGELFF. The CDR3 bases are TGCGCCAGCAGCTTGCGTTTGGGACAGGGGAGTTCAGGAGTTTCCGGGGAGCTGTTTTTT.

Note on this clonotype: With a much larger clone just one base away, this may be a read error. The chain combines TRBV5-1 with TRBJ2-1; 9 bases match TRBD2. Germline CDR1 is SGHRS and CDR2 is YFSETQ. The CDR3 runs to 15 residues. Germline trimming cut 0 bases from V and 13 bases from J; bases unmatched to any gene: 11. The DNA for the CDR3 is TGCGCCAGCAGCTTGGATGCTAGCGGGATCTTTGATCAGTTCTTC. Its protein is CASSLDASGIFDQFF.

This clonotype has at least ten counts. The chain employs TRBV20-1 and TRBJ2-1; 10 bases are shared with TRBD2. The CDR3 consists of 15 residues. Germline V CDR1 and CDR2: DFQATT, SNEGSKA (reference sequence). The J segment lost 7 bases and the V segment lost 3 bases, leaving 9 bases of the junction unmatched. This CDR3 reads CSARPSGSQLNEQFF. The CDR3 DNA reads as TGCAGTGCTAGGCCTAGCGGGAGCCAGCTGAATGAGCAGTTCTTC.

This clonotype was recorded at least ten times. This chain joins TRBV11-2 and TRBJ2-7; D gene unclear. The CDR3 contains 13 residues. The germline V gene encodes CDR1 SGHAT and CDR2 FQNNGV. V dropped 3 bases and J dropped 5 bases, with 11 bases sitting between them. The CDR3 loop reads CASSFIAWDEQYF. The CDR3 coding sequence is TGTGCCAGCAGCTTCATTGCGTGGGACGAGCAGTACTTC. The variable domain in full, completed from reference TRBV11-2 and TRBJ2-7, reads EAGVAQSPRYKIIEKRQSVAFWCNPISGHATLYWYQQILGQGPKLLIQFQNNGVVDDSQLPKDRFSAERLKGVDSTLKIQPAKLEDSAVYLCASSFIAWDEQYFGPGTRLTVT.

This clonotype was detected ten times or more. The chain combines TRBV3-1 with TRBJ2-2; no firm D call. Trimming took 4 bases from V and 6 from J, leaving 6 bases between them. The length of the CDR3 is 12 residues. CDR1 LGHDT and CDR2 YNNKEL come from the germline V gene (reference sequence). CDR3 protein: CASSPGSGELFF. CDR3 nucleotide sequence: TGTGCCAGCAGCCCGGGTTCCGGGGAGCTGTTTTTT.

This clonotype was picked up many times. V and J are TRBV11-1 and TRBJ2-5; D unresolved. The germline V gene encodes CDR1 SGHAT and CDR2 FQDESV (reference sequence). This CDR3 is built from 12 residues. V dropped 5 bases and J dropped 4 bases, with 8 bases sitting between them. The CDR3 loop reads CASSPRGETQYF. The CDR3 DNA reads as TGTGCCAGCAGCCCCAGAGGAGAGACCCAGTACTTC.

This clonotype was counted ten times or more. The chain employs TRBV5-1 and TRBJ1-4, with D tentatively TRBD1 (5 bases). From germline, CDR1 is SGHRS and CDR2 YFSETQ. The length of the CDR3 is 15 residues. The ends were cut back, 2 bases at V and 7 bases at J, with 15 bases in the middle. CDR3 protein: CASSFRGTLGEKLFF. The CDR3 nucleotides are TGCGCCAGCAGCTTTCGGGGCACCTTGGGTGAAAAACTGTTTTTT.

This clonotype was observed many times. The chain recombines TRBV7-6 with TRBJ2-1; D tentatively fits TRBD1 or TRBD2 (6 bases each). The V and J ends lost 6 bases and 9 bases respectively, with 21 bases between them. The CDR3 is 15 amino acids. Germline V gives CDR1 SGHVS, CDR2 FNYEAQ. Here the CDR3 reads CASSPKTGARSEQFF. The CDR3 nucleotides read TGTGCCAGCAGTCCTAAGACGGGGGCGAGGAGTGAGCAGTTCTTC.

In its sample, this clonotype was seen a few times. The V call is TRBV29-1, the J call TRBJ1-2; TRBD1 is a possible D gene (5 bases). Germline loops: CDR1 SQVTM, CDR2 ANQGSEA. Trimming pared 6 bases from V and 0 bases from J, leaving 14 bases between. CDR3 size: 14 residues. The CDR3 DNA reads as TGCAGCGTCCTCCGGGACGGAGCTAACTATGGCTACACCTTC. The encoded protein is CSVLRDGANYGYTF.

This clonotype was seen at least ten times. The V gene is TRBV15, the J gene TRBJ1-2; D not certain. V gave up 1 base and J gave up 0 bases, with 9 bases separating them. The CDR3 spans 15 residues. Germline V gene lookup returns CDR1 LNHNV and CDR2 YYDKDF (reference sequence). The DNA of the CDR3 is TGTGCCACCAGCAGAGTTGGACTGTCTAACTATGGCTACACCTTC. This translates into CATSRVGLSNYGYTF. The full variable domain, completed using reference TRBV15 and TRBJ1-2, is DAMVIQNPRYQVTQFGKPVTLSCSQTLNHNVMYWYQQKSSQAPKLLFHYYDKDFNNEADTPDNFQSRRPNTSFCFLDIRSPGLGDTAMYLCATSRVGLSNYGYTFGSGTRLTVV.

This clonotype was seen at least ten times. The chain combines TRBV5-5 with TRBJ2-7; the D gene is possibly TRBD2 (6 bases). CDR3 length equals 15 residues. Germline assignment: CDR1 SGHKS and CDR2 YYEKEE (reference sequence). The V gene lost 0 bases and the J gene lost 0 bases, with 10 bases spanning the gap. Here the CDR3 DNA reads TGTGCCAGCAGCTTGGTGGCGGGGAGCTCCTACGAGCAGTACTTC. Its protein product is CASSLVAGSSYEQYF.

This clonotype has a count of ten or more. The chain joins TRBV12-3 or TRBV12-4 to TRBJ2-5, with 8 bases aligning to TRBD2. The CDR3 consists of 15 residues. V gave up 3 bases and J gave up 4 bases; unmatched junction bases: 7. CDR3 amino acids: CASSLSAGDRETQYF. In DNA, the CDR3 is TGTGCCAGCAGTTTGTCAGCGGGAGATAGAGAGACCCAGTACTTC.

The chain employs TRBV20-1 and TRBJ2-3, with D possibly TRBD1 on 6 matching bases. CDR1 is DFQATT and CDR2 is SNEGSKA in the germline V gene (reference sequence). V was trimmed by 6 bases and J by 2 bases, leaving 15 bases between them. The CDR3 covers 14 residues. CDR3 sequence: CSAPRGSNTDTQYF. CDR3 sequence (DNA): TGCAGTGCCCCCAGGGGAAGTAACACAGATACGCAGTATTTT.

This clonotype appeared many times. The V and J genes are TRBV5-1 and TRBJ2-7; 8 bases match TRBD1. The length of the CDR3 is 15 residues. CDR1 and CDR2 (germline): SGHRS, YFSETQ. V shed 4 bases and J 2 bases; nucleotides not matched to a gene: 8. In nucleotides, the CDR3 is TGCGCCAGCAGCCCACGACAGGGGAGCACCTACGAGCAGTACTTC. This encodes CASSPRQGSTYEQYF.

This clonotype was seen many times. The V call is TRBV6-1, the J call TRBJ2-1; D not certain. V was pared by 11 bases and J by 8 bases, with 19 bases between. CDR3 length equals 13 residues. The germline V gene has CDR1 MNHNS and CDR2 SASEGT. CDR3 sequence: CAVSFTSLYEQFF. DNA of the CDR3: TGTGCCGTTTCTTTCACCTCTCTTTATGAGCAGTTCTTC.

This chain uses TRBV5-5 with TRBJ2-1; TRBD2 matches at 11 bases. CDR1 SGHKS and CDR2 YYEKEE come from the germline V gene (reference sequence). The CDR3 consists of 16 residues. Germline trimming cut 2 bases from V and 7 bases from J; bases unmatched to any gene: 8. Here the CDR3 DNA reads TGTGCCAGCAGCTTCGGACTAGCGGGCGGATGGAATGAGCAGTTCTTC. Residues: CASSFGLAGGWNEQFF.

This clonotype was observed many times. One end of the junction varies from germline; a read error may be responsible. CDR3 amino acids: CASSSRNGGSTF. The CDR3 region has the DNA TGTGCCAGCAGCTCCCGAAATGGCGGCTCCACCTTC. The V call is TRBV11-3, the J call TRBJ1-2; no reliable D call. Germline V gives CDR1 SGHNT, CDR2 YENEEA. The CDR3 is made up of 12 amino acids.

With regard to this clonotype: The junction departs from the called germline gene at one end, perhaps through a read error. V gene TRBV20-1 combines with J gene TRBJ2-3; D perhaps matches TRBD1 (5 bases). This CDR3 region has 15 residues. CDR1 is DFQATT, CDR2 SNEGSKA, per germline (reference sequence). The CDR3, as DNA: TGCAGTGCTAGAAAAGGGGAAGTTGGCACAGATTCGCAGTATTTT. It yields the protein CSARKGEVGTDSQYF.